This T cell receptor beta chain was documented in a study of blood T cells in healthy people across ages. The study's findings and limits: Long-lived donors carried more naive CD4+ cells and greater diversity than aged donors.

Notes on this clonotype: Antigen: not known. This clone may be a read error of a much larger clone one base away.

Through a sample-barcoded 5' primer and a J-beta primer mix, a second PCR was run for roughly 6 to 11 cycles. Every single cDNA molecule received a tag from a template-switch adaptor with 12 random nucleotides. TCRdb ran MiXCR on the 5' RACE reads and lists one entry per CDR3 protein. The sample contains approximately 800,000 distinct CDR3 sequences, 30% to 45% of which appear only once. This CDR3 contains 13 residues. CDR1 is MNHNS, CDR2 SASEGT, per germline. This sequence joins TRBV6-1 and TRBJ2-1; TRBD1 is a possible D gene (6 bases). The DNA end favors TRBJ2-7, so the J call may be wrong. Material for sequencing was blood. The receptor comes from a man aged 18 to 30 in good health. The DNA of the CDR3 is TGTGCCAGCACCCGAGTAAGGGACAATGAGCAGTACTTC. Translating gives CASTRVRDNEQYF.